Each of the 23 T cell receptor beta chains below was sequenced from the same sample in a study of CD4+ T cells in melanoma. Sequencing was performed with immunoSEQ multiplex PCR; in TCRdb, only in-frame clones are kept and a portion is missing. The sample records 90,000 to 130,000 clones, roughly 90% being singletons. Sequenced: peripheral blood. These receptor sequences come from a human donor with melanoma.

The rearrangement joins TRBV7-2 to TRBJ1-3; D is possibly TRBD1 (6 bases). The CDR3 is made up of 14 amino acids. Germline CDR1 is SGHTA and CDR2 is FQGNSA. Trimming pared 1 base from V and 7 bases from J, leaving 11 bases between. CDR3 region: CASSLVGQGNTIYF. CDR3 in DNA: TGTGCCAGCAGCTTAGTAGGCCAGGGGAACACCATATATTTT.

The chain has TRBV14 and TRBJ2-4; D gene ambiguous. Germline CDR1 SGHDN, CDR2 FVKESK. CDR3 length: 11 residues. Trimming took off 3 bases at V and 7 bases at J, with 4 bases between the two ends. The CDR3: CASSHSNIQYF. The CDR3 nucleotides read TGTGCCAGCAGCCACAGTAACATTCAGTACTTC.

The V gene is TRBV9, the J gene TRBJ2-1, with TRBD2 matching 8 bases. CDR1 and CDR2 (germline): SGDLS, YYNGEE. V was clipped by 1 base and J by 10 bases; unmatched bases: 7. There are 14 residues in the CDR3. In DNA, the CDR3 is TGTGCCAGCAGCGTAACTAGCGGAGACGGGGAGCAGTTCTTC. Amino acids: CASSVTSGDGEQFF. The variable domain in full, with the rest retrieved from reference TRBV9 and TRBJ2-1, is DSGVTQTPKHLITATGQRVTLRCSPRSGDLSVYWYQQSLDQGLQFLIQYYNGEERAKGNILERFSAQQFPDLHSELNLSSLELGDSALYFCASSVTSGDGEQFFGPGTRLTVL.

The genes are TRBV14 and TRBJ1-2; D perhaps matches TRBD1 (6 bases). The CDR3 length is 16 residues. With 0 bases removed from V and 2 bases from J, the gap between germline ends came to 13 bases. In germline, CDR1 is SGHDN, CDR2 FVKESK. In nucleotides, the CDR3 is TGTGCCAGCAGCCAAGAGGGGGGGGGCCCAAACTATGGCTACACCTTC. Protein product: CASSQEGGGPNYGYTF.

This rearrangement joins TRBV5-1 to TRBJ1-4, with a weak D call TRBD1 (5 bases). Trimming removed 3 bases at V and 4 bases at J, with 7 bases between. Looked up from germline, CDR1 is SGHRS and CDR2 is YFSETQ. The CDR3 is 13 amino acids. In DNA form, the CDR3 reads TGCGCCAGCAGCTATGACAGTAATGAAAAACTGTTTTTT. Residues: CASSYDSNEKLFF. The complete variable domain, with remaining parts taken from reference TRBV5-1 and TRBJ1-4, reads KAGVTQTPRYLIKTRGQQVTLSCSPISGHRSVSWYQQTPGQGLQFLFEYFSETQRNKGNFPGRFSGRQFSNSRSEMNVSTLELGDSALYLCASSYDSNEKLFFGSGTQLSVL.

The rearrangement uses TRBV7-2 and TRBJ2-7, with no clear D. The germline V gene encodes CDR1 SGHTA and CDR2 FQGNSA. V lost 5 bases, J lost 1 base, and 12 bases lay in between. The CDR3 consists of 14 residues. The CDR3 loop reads CASSPQDRSYEQYF. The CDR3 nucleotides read TGTGCCAGCAGCCCTCAGGACCGATCCTACGAGCAGTACTTC.

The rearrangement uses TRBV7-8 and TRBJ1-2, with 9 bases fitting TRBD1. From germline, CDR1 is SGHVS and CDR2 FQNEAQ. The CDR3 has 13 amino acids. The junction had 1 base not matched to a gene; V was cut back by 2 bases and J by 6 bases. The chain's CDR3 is CASSLRTGDGYTF. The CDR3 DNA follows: TGTGCCAGCAGCTTACGGACAGGGGATGGCTACACCTTC.

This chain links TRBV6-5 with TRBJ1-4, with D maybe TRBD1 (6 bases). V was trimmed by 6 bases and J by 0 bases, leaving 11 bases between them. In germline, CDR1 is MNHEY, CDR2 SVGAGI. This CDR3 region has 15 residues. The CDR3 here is CASRTRQATNEKLFF. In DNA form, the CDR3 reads TGTGCCAGCAGGACGCGACAGGCAACTAATGAAAAACTGTTTTTT.

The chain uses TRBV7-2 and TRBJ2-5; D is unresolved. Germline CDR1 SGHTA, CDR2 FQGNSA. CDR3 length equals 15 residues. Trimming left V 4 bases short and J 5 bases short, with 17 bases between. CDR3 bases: TGTGCCAGCAGCTCCCGACGGGCGGAAGTTGAGACCCAGTACTTC. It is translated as CASSSRRAEVETQYF.

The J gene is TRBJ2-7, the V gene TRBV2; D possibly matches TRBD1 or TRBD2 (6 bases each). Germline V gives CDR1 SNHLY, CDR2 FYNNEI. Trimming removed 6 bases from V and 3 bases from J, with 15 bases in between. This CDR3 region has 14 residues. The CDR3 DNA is TGTGCCAGCAGCAACTCCGGGGGCCTCTACGAGCAGTACTTC. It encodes CASSNSGGLYEQYF.

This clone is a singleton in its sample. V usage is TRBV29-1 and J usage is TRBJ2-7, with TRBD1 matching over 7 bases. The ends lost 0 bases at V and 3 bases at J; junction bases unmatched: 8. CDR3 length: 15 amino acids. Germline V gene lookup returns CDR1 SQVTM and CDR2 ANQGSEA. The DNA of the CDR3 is TGCAGCGTTGAAGATGTCTACAGGGGAAACTACGAGCAGTACTTC. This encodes CSVEDVYRGNYEQYF.

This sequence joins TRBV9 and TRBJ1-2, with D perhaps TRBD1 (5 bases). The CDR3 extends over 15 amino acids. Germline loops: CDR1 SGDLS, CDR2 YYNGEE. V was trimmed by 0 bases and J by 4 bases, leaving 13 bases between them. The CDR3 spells CASSVAQGGSYGYTF. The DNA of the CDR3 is TGTGCCAGCAGCGTAGCCCAGGGAGGGTCCTATGGCTACACCTTC.

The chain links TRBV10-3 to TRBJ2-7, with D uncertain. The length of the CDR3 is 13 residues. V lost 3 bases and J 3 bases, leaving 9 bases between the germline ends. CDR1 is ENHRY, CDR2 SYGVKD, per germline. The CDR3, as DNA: TGTGCCATCAGTGAAAGTACCAACTACGAGCAGTACTTC. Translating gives CAISESTNYEQYF.

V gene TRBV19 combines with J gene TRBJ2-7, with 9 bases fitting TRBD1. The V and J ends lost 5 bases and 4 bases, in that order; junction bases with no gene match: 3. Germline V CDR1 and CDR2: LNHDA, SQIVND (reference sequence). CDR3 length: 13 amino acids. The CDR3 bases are TGTGCCAGTAGTGAAGACAGGGGGTACGAGCAGTACTTC. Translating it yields CASSEDRGYEQYF.

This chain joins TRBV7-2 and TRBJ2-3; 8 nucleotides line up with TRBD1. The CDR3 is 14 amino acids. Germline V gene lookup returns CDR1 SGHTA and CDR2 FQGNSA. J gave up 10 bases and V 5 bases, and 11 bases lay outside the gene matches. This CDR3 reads CASSLRDRTFPQYF. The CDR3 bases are TGTGCCAGCAGCCTCCGGGACAGGACGTTCCCGCAGTATTTT.

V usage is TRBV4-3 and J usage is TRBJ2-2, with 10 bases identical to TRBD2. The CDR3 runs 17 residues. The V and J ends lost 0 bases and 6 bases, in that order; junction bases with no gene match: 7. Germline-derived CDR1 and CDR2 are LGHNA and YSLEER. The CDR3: CASSQEILAGVAGELFF. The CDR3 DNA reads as TGCGCCAGCAGCCAAGAAATCCTAGCGGGAGTGGCCGGGGAGCTGTTTTTT.

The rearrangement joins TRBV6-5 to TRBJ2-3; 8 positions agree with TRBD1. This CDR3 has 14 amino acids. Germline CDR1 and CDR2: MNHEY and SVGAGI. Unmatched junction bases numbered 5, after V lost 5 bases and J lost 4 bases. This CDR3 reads CASSNRQGSDTQYF. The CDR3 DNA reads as TGTGCCAGCAGTAATAGACAGGGGTCAGATACGCAGTATTTT.

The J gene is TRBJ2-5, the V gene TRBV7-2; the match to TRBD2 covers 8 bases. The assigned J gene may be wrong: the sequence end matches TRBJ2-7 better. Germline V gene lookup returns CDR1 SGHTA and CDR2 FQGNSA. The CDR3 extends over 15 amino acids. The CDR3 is CASSLSGAQSYEQYF. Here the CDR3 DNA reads TGTGCCAGCAGCCTTAGCGGGGCGCAGTCCTACGAGCAGTACTTC.

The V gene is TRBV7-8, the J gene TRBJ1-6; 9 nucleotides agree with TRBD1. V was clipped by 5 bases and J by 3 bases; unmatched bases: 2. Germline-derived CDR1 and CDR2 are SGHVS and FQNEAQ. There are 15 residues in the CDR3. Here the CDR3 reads CASSQDRGYNSPLHF. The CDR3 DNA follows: TGTGCCAGCAGCCAGGACAGGGGCTATAATTCACCCCTCCACTTT.

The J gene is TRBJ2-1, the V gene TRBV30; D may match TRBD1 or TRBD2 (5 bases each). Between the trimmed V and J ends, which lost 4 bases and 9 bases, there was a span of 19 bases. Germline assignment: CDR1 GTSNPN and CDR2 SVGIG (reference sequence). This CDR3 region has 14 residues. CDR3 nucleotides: TGTGCCTGGATCCGAGGGACCCTTGGGCGTGAGCAGTTCTTC. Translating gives CAWIRGTLGREQFF.

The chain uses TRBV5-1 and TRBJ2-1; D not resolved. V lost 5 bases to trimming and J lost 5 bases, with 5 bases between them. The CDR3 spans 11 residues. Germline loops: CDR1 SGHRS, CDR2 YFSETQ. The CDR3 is CASRVNNEQFF. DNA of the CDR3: TGCGCCAGCAGGGTCAACAATGAGCAGTTCTTC.

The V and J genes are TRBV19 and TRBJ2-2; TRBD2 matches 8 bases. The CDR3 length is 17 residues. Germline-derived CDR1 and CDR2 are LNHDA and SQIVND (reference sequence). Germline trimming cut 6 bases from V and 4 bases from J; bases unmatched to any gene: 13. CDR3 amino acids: CASSPRGGRVGTGELFF. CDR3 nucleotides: TGTGCCAGTAGCCCACGGGGGGGGAGGGTCGGCACCGGGGAGCTGTTTTTT.

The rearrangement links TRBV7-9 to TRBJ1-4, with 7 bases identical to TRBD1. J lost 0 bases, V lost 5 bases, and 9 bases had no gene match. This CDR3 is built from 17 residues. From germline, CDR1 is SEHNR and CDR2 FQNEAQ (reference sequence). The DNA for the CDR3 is TGTGCCAGCAGCAAGACAGGGCCCATTGCAACTAATGAAAAACTGTTTTTT. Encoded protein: CASSKTGPIATNEKLFF.